Presented here are 4 T cell receptor beta chains from one specimen sequenced in a study of blood T cell repertoires in COVID-19. Assay: immunoSEQ multiplex PCR; the TCRdb copy retains only in-frame clones and omits some. The profile shows nearly 300,000 clones, about nine tenths of them singletons. Source material: peripheral blood. The receptors derive from a woman in her twenties or thirties who had recovered from COVID-19.

V gene TRBV7-3 combines with J gene TRBJ2-3, with 7 bases fitting TRBD2. This CDR3 spans 16 amino acids. Losses at the gene ends were 2 bases for V and 0 bases for J; bases not matched to a gene: 5. CDR1 is SGHTA, CDR2 FQGTGA, per germline. CDR3 DNA: TGTGCCAGCAGCTTATTCCGGGGGGTCAGCACAGATACGCAGTATTTT. This codes for CASSLFRGVSTDTQYF.

The rearrangement links TRBV9 to TRBJ2-5; 8 bases agree with TRBD1. Germline CDR1 and CDR2: SGDLS and YYNGEE. The CDR3 consists of 14 residues. V lost 3 bases and J lost 4; bases outside the gene matches: 5. In DNA form, the CDR3 reads TGTGCCAGCAGCGGACAGGGGAATGGAGAGACCCAGTACTTC. Its translation is CASSGQGNGETQYF.

The chain carries TRBV19 and TRBJ2-5, with a weak D call TRBD2 (7 bases). V lost 9 bases and J 4 bases, leaving 18 bases between the germline ends. The germline CDR1 and CDR2 sequences are LNHDA and SQIVND (reference sequence). The CDR3 is 14 residues long. Written as DNA, the CDR3 is TGTGCCAGCACCTACCGAGGGGGGGCAGAGACCCAGTACTTC. This gives the protein CASTYRGGAETQYF.

The chain recombines TRBV10-3 with TRBJ1-5; 9 bases align to TRBD1. Germline loops: CDR1 ENHRY, CDR2 SYGVKD. CDR3 length equals 14 residues. With 4 bases clipped from V and 4 bases from J, the junction kept 2 bases outside the gene matches. In DNA, the CDR3 is TGTGCCATCAGTGCTGACAGGGGGAATCAGCCCCAGCATTTT. Its protein is CAISADRGNQPQHF.